This TCR beta chain derives from a study of blood T cells in healthy people across ages. Turning to the study itself: Through template switching, about one barcoded beta molecule was captured per two T cells, as measured in model experiments.

The germline V and J ends were trimmed by 2 bases and 2 bases, with 14 bases remaining between them. Germline lookup yields CDR1 MNHNS and CDR2 SASEGT. The CDR3 loop spans 16 amino acids. Through a sample-barcoded 5' primer and a J-beta primer mix, a second PCR was run for about 6 to 11 cycles. TCRdb re-called the 5' RACE reads through MiXCR, storing one row per CDR3 protein. The table includes roughly 2 million distinct CDR3 sequences, less than 50% detected once. The study, taken as a whole, reports: A roughly linear fall in TCR beta diversity per million T cells was seen with increasing age.

As regards this clonotype: Its specificity is unknown.

The donors, aged about 6 to 90, were healthy Caucasians from Russia. Isolation per sample recovered at least 7 million PBMCs. The V call is TRBV6-1, the J call TRBJ2-3; D is tentatively TRBD1 or TRBD2 (6 bases each). Sequencing was done on a sample of blood. The sequence was obtained from a woman between 35 and 50 years old in good health. In nucleotides, the CDR3 is TGTGCCAGCAGTGAAAAGCGGAGGGGGTACACAGATACGCAGTATTTT. This encodes CASSEKRRGYTDTQYF.